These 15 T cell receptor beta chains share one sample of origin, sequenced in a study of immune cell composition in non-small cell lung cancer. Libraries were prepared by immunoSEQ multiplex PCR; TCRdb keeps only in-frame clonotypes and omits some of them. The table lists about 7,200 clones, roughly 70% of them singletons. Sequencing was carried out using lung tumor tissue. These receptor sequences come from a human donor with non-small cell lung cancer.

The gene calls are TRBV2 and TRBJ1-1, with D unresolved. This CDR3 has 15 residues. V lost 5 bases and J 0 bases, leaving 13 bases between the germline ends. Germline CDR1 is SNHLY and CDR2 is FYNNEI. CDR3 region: CASSSRDEVNTEAFF. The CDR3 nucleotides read TGTGCCAGCAGTTCTCGGGATGAAGTGAACACTGAAGCTTTCTTT.

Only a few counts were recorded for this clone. The CDR3 DNA reads as TGTGCCACCCAGGACAGGAGGGGATATCAGCCCCAGCATTTT. Its protein is CATQDRRGYQPQHF. V and J are TRBV19 and TRBJ1-5, with 7 bases matching TRBD1. Germline trimming cut 10 bases from V and 5 bases from J; bases unmatched to any gene: 11. Germline CDR1 is LNHDA and CDR2 is SQIVND (reference sequence). The CDR3 spans 14 residues.

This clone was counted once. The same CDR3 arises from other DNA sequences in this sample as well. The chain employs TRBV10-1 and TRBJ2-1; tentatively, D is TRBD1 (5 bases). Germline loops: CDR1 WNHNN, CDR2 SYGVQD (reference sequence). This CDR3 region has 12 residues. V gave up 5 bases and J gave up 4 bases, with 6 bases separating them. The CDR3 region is CASSSGYNEQFF. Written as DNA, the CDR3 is TGCGCCAGCAGTTCAGGGTACAATGAGCAGTTCTTC.

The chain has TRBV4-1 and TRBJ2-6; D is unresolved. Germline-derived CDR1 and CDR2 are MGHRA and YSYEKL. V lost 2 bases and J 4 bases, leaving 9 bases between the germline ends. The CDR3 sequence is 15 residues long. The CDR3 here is CASSQFLGGANVLTF. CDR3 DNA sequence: TGCGCCAGCAGCCAATTCCTCGGGGGGGCCAACGTCCTGACTTTC.

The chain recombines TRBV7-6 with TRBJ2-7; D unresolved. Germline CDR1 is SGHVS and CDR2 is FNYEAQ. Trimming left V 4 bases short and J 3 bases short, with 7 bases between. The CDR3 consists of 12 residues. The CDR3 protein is CASSYFGYEQYF. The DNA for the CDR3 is TGTGCCAGCAGCTACTTCGGCTACGAGCAGTACTTC.

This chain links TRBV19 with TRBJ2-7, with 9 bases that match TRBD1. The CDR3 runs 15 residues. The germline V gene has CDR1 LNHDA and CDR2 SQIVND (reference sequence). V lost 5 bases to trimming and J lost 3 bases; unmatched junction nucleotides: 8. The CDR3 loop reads CASSLTGTGNYEQYF. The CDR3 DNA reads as TGTGCCAGTAGTCTAACCGGGACAGGGAACTACGAGCAGTACTTC.

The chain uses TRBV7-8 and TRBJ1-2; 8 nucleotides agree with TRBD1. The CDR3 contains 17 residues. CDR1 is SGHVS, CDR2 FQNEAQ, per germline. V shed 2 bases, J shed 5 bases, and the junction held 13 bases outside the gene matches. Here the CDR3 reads CASSLYLQGAVWYGYTF. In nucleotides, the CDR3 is TGTGCCAGCAGCTTATACCTGCAGGGGGCGGTTTGGTATGGCTACACCTTC.

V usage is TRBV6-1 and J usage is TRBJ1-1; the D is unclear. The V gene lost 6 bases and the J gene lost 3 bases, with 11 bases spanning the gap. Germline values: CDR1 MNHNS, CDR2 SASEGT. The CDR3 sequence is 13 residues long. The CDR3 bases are TGTGCCAGCAGGGTTAATGGGCACACTGAAGCTTTCTTT. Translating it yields CASRVNGHTEAFF.

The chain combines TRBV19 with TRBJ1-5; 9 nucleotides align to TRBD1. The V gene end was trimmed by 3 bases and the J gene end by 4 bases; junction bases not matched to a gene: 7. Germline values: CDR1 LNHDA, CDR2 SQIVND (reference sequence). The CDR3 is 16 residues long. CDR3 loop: CASSISTGGKNQPQHF. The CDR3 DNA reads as TGTGCCAGTAGTATTTCGACAGGGGGTAAAAATCAGCCCCAGCATTTT.

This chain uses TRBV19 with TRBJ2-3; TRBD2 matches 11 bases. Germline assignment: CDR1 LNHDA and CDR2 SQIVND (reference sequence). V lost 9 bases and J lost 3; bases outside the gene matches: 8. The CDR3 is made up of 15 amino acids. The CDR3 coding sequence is TGTGCCAGCAGACCCCTAGCGGGGGGAACAGATACGCAGTATTTT. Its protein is CASRPLAGGTDTQYF.

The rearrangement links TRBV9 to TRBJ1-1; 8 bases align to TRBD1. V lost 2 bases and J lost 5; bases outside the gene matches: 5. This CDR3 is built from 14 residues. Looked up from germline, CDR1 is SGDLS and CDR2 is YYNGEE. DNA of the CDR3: TGTGCCAGCAGCGTCGGACAGGGTCGGACTGAAGCTTTCTTT. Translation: CASSVGQGRTEAFF. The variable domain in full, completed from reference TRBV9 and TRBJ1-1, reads DSGVTQTPKHLITATGQRVTLRCSPRSGDLSVYWYQQSLDQGLQFLIQYYNGEERAKGNILERFSAQQFPDLHSELNLSSLELGDSALYFCASSVGQGRTEAFFGQGTRLTVV.

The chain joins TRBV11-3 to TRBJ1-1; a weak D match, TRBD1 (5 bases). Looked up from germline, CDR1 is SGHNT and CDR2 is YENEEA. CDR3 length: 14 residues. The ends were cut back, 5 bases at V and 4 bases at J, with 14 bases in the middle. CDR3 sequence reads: CASSAGRLGTEAFF. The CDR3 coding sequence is TGTGCCAGCAGCGCGGGACGGTTGGGCACTGAAGCTTTCTTT.

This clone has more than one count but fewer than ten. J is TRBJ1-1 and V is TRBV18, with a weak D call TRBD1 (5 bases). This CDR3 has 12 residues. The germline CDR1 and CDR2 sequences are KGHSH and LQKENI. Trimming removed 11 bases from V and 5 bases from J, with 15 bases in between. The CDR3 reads CALEGVVTEAFF. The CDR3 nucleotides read TGTGCCTTGGAAGGGGTGGTGACTGAAGCTTTCTTT.

The CDR3 loop reads CASSWRGGAGHNEQFF. CDR3 bases: TGTGCCAGCAGCTGGAGAGGGGGCGCGGGGCACAATGAGCAGTTCTTC. The gene calls are TRBV7-9 and TRBJ2-1; a weak D match, TRBD1 (7 bases). The CDR3 is 16 amino acids. V was pared by 4 bases and J by 5 bases, with 18 bases between. CDR1 SEHNR and CDR2 FQNEAQ come from the germline V gene (reference sequence).

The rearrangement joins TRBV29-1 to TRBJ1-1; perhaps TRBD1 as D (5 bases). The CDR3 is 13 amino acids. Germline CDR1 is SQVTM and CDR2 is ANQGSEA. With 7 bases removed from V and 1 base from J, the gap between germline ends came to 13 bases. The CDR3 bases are TGCAGCGCCGAGGACACCTGGAACACTGAAGCTTTCTTT. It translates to CSAEDTWNTEAFF.